This TCR beta chain was observed in a study of shared clonotypes between healthy human individuals. Study-wide results and limits: Clonotypes not shared had lower generation probabilities than those common to all four donors.

The donors, healthy adults who were HIV-negative, had experienced no recent acute infections or vaccinations. A note on this clone: What it binds is not known.

Trimming cost V 7 bases and J 3 bases, with 6 bases left between them. CDR1 and CDR2 (germline): SNHLY, FYNNEI. The CDR3 is 11 amino acids. Repertoires were generated with immunoSEQ multiplex PCR, while TCRdb's copy carries only in-frame clones and drops some. This sample yields around 2.5 million clones, of which approximately 93% are seen a single time; more than 0.35% belongs to the top ten. The TCR originated in a man younger than 35 in good health. Some clones in this sample may be carry-over from other donors' samples. The sample was naive CD4+ T cells from PBMCs. Subset given: CD45RA+ positively selected. This sequence joins TRBV2 and TRBJ1-1; D call uncertain. CDR3 DNA: TGTGCCAGCAACCTATACACTGAAGCTTTCTTT. This sequence encodes CASNLYTEAFF. Full variable domain (rest looked up from reference TRBV2 and TRBJ1-1): EPEVTQTPSHQVTQMGQEVILRCVPISNHLYFYWYRQILGQKVEFLVSFYNNEISEKSEIFDDQFSVERPDGSNFTLKIRSTKLEDSAMYFCASNLYTEAFFGQGTRLTVV.